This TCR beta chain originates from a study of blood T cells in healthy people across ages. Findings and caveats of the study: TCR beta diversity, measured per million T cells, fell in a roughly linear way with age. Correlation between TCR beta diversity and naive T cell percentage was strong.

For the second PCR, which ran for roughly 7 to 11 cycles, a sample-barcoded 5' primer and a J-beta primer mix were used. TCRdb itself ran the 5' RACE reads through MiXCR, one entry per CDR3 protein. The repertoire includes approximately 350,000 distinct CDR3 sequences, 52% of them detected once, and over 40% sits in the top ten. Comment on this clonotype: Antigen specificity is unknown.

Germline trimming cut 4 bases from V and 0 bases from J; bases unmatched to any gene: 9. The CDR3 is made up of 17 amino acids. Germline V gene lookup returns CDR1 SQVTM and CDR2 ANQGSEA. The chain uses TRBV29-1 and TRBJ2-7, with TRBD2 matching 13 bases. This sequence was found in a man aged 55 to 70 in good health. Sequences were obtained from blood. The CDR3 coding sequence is TGCAGCGTTGGGGGAGGGACTAGCGGGATTTCCTCCTACGAGCAGTACTTC. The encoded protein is CSVGGGTSGISSYEQYF.